A single TCR beta chain is shown here with its context. Authors' data handling: Using reference gene primer amplification, nucleated cell counts were estimated. Produced via immunoSEQ multiplex PCR; TCRdb's table is partial and in-frame only. The V and J calls and clone size are taken from that table; D and trimming were inferred from the DNA. The data hold about 260,000 clones, with around 87% observed a single time. The sample is drawn from a study of blood T cell repertoires in COVID-19. Across the whole study: Samples representing acute and convalescent COVID-19 were sourced from the United States, Italy and Spain. T cells, B-cell-depleted T cells, or PBMCs provided the cDNA or gDNA that served as material.

Looked up from germline, CDR1 is MNHEY and CDR2 is SMNVEV (reference sequence). Trimming left V 3 bases short and J 1 base short, with 18 bases between. This CDR3 region has 17 residues. This chain uses TRBV27 with TRBJ1-1, with D perhaps TRBD1 (5 bases). This clonotype was sampled from a woman in her forties or fifties with acute or convalescent COVID-19. Sequenced input: peripheral blood. The CDR3 protein is CASSFLPPGLKNTEAFF. As DNA, the CDR3 is TGTGCCAGCAGTTTCCTACCGCCGGGACTCAAGAACACTGAAGCTTTCTTT.